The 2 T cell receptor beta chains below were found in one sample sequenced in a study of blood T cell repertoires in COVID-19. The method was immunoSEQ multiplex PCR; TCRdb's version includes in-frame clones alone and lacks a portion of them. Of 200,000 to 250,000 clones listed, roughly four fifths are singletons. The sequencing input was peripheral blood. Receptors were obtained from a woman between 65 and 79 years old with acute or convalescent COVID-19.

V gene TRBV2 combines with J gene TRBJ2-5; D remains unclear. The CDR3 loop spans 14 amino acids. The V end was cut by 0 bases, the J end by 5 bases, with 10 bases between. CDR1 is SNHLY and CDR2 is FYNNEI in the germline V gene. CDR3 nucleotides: TGTGCCAGCAGTGAAGCGCAAATCCGGGAGACCCAGTACTTC. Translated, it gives CASSEAQIRETQYF.

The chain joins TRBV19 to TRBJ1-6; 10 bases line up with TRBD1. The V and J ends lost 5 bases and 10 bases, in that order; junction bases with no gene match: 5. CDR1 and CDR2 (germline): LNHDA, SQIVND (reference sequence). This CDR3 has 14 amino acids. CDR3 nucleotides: TGTGCCAGTAGTTTGACAGGGGGCTGGTCACCCCTCCACTTT. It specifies CASSLTGGWSPLHF.